In this sample, the clone carrying this TCR beta chain turned up a few times. Its antigen is still unknown. No donor was unhealthy or non-Caucasian. The data were obtained in a study of identical twins. Study-level points and caveats: Within cord blood, abundant beta clonotypes carried fewer insertions, but memory repertoires showed no such trend. A partial confounding effect on zero-insertion analyses could come from invariant MAIT and iNKT cells.

Looked up from germline, CDR1 is DFQATT and CDR2 is SNEGSKA (reference sequence). This CDR3 region has 12 residues. Trimming took off 7 bases at V and 0 bases at J, with 10 bases between the two ends. TCRdb recomputed calls from the 5' RACE reads with MiXCR, one row per CDR3 protein. The data hold a few hundred thousand distinct CDR3 sequences, with around 8.8% observed a single time. The same data also went into a second study, on yellow fever vaccine responses in identical twins. Per that paper: Twins reportedly mounted vaccine T cell responses that seemed partly convergent, partly personalized.

This sequence was found in a woman under 30 in good health. The material sequenced was CD8+ T cells sorted from blood. The rearrangement uses TRBV20-1 and TRBJ2-7; D uncertain. The CDR3 DNA is TGCAGTGTGGGCAGGAGCTCCTACGAGCAGTACTTC. It codes for CSVGRSSYEQYF.